In this sample, the clone carrying this TCR beta chain turned up a few times. Its target is unknown. The data derive from a study of T-cell memory formation after mild COVID-19. Across the study: There were largely donor-specific TCR clusters.

Trimming took 3 bases from V and 4 from J, leaving 8 bases between them. CDR3 length equals 13 residues. Germline assignment: CDR1 SEHNR and CDR2 FQNEAQ (reference sequence). TCRdb used MiXCR to reprocess the 5' RACE reads, holding one entry per CDR3 protein. The sample lists 300,000 to 350,000 distinct CDR3 sequences, over 10% occurring once. Whole-study findings and limits: The authors left the SARS-CoV-2 specificity of second-wave clones peaking on day 37 unconfirmed. Balance between CD4 and CD8 was seen in clones contracting day 15 to 85, and a CD4+ lean was seen in later expanders.

Sequencing was performed on PBMCs or a T cell subset sorted from them (not recorded which). The sequence was obtained from a man younger than 35 who had mild COVID-19 (a few samples of this study predate the infection). Cell type and time point are not known. V is TRBV7-9 and J is TRBJ2-3, with D perhaps matching TRBD1 (5 bases). CDR3 sequence reads: CASSFEGADTQYF. The CDR3 bases are TGTGCCAGCAGCTTTGAAGGGGCAGATACGCAGTATTTT. The full variable domain, its missing parts supplied by reference TRBV7-9 and TRBJ2-3, is DTGVSQNPRHKITKRGQNVTFRCDPISEHNRLYWYRQTLGQGPEFLTYFQNEAQLEKSRLLSDRFSAERPKGSFSTLEIQRTEQGDSAMYLCASSFEGADTQYFGPGTRLTVL.